The 2 T cell receptor beta chains listed next were all sequenced from one sample in a study of a mutant IDH1 vaccine in newly diagnosed glioma (dated by TCRdb to the early 2020s). The time point label, as the study defines it: baseline, week 1 (first vaccination visit). The sample's treatment or condition label, in plain terms: pre-vaccination baseline after standard-of-care therapy. Library generation was performed with the immunoSEQ multiplex PCR assay. The table comes from immuneACCESS by way of TCRdb, which keeps in-frame sequences with V and J called. Part of the clones is missing from these tables; in studies checked, under half for an unresolved V gene and the rest for unknown reasons. The sample table contains 30,000 to 40,000 clones; only one count was recorded for around 78% of them. The top ten clonotypes cover approximately 9% of the sample. The sample was PBMCs, taken from a glioma patient treated with radiotherapy, temozolomide or both. Receptors were obtained from a man aged 40-55 years with glioma. Some clones in this sample may be carry-over from other donors' samples.

The genes are TRBV7-2 and TRBJ1-1, with D unclear. CDR1 is SGHTA, CDR2 FQGNSA, per germline. The CDR3 spans 14 residues. V lost 5 bases to trimming and J lost 1 base, with 11 bases between them. The CDR3 sequence is CASSLSRANTEAFF. The CDR3 DNA follows: TGTGCCAGCAGCCTATCCCGTGCGAACACTGAAGCTTTCTTT.

The CDR3 DNA follows: TGTGCCAGCAGCTTACAGGGCGCCTTGGAGACCCAGTACTTC. The encoded protein is CASSLQGALETQYF. The chain links TRBV11-2 to TRBJ2-5; tentatively, D is TRBD1 (5 bases). The CDR3 spans 14 residues. V lost 2 bases and J lost 5, with 12 bases in between. The V gene's germline CDR1 is SGHAT and CDR2 FQNNGV.